Each of the 21 T cell receptor beta chains below was sequenced from the same sample in a study of PD-1 blockade in classical Hodgkin lymphoma. Indicated time point: cycle 4 day 1 (C4D1), after less than 7 weeks of nivolumab. Following autologous stem cell transplantation, relapse occurred in every patient, and exposure to brentuximab vedotin varied. Assay used: immunoSEQ multiplex PCR; TCRdb lists only in-frame clones, some missing. The table includes around 40,000 clones, around 80% detected once. Sequences were derived from peripheral blood mononuclear cells (PBMCs), sampled before the fourth cycle of nivolumab. These receptors were collected from a human donor with classical Hodgkin lymphoma.

V is TRBV4-1 and J is TRBJ2-7; 8 positions match TRBD2. The ends lost 0 bases at V and 4 bases at J; junction bases unmatched: 5. The length of the CDR3 is 15 residues. The germline gives CDR1 MGHRA, CDR2 YSYEKL. The CDR3 DNA sequence: TGCGCCAGCAGCCAAGATATGACGGGGGGGTACGAGCAGTACTTC. Translated, it gives CASSQDMTGGYEQYF.

This clone occurred once. The chain uses TRBV7-2 and TRBJ1-3; 11 positions match TRBD1. The V and J ends lost 0 bases and 5 bases, in that order; junction bases with no gene match: 6. Germline loops: CDR1 SGHTA, CDR2 FQGNSA. This CDR3 comprises 17 residues. DNA of the CDR3: TGTGCCAGCAGCTTAGCCTCAGGACAGGGGGCAAGAAACACCATATATTTT. This gives the protein CASSLASGQGARNTIYF.

Only a few counts were recorded for this clone. CDR3 DNA: TGTGCCACCGGACAGGGGATCGGCACTGAAGCTTTCTTT. Its translation is CATGQGIGTEAFF. The chain is built from TRBV11-1 and TRBJ1-1; the match to TRBD1 covers 9 bases. The CDR3 consists of 13 residues. After removal of 10 bases from V and 4 bases from J, the junction contained 7 bases not matched to a gene. Germline assignment: CDR1 SGHAT and CDR2 FQDESV (reference sequence).

The chain joins TRBV4-3 to TRBJ2-2, with TRBD1 as a possible D gene (5 bases). The V gene lost 5 bases and the J gene lost 1 base, with 8 bases spanning the gap. The germline gives CDR1 LGHNA, CDR2 YSLEER. The CDR3 loop spans 14 amino acids. CDR3 sequence (DNA): TGCGCCAGCAGCAGGGGTGGGAACACCGGGGAGCTGTTTTTT. It yields the protein CASSRGGNTGELFF.

This clone appeared a single time. The chain is built from TRBV5-4 and TRBJ2-3; D remains ambiguous. Trimming left V 0 bases short and J 1 base short, with 3 bases between. The CDR3 length is 13 residues. Per germline, CDR1 SGHNT and CDR2 YYREEE (reference sequence). CDR3 protein: CASSLGGTDTQYF. CDR3 in DNA: TGTGCCAGCAGCTTGGGGGGCACAGATACGCAGTATTTT. The entire variable domain, with the rest obtained from reference TRBV5-4 and TRBJ2-3, is as follows: ETGVTQSPTHLIKTRGQQVTLRCSSQSGHNTVSWYQQALGQGPQFIFQYYREEENGRGNFPPRFSGLQFPNYSSELNVNALELDDSALYLCASSLGGTDTQYFGPGTRLTVL.

This clone was seen only a few times. The chain employs TRBV7-9 and TRBJ1-2; a weak D match, TRBD1 (6 bases). Trimming pared 3 bases from V and 7 bases from J, leaving 15 bases between. Germline V gene lookup returns CDR1 SEHNR and CDR2 FQNEAQ (reference sequence). CDR3 size: 14 residues. The CDR3 DNA is TGTGCCAGCAGCTTCTTCGAGGGGGGACGTGGCTACACCTTC. It yields the protein CASSFFEGGRGYTF.

The chain links TRBV19 to TRBJ2-7; perhaps D is TRBD1 or TRBD2 (6 bases each). Trimming cost V 6 bases and J 3 bases, with 18 bases left between them. Germline loops: CDR1 LNHDA, CDR2 SQIVND (reference sequence). CDR3 length equals 15 residues. In DNA form, the CDR3 reads TGTGCCAGTAGCCCTCAAGGAGGGGGTTACTACGAGCAGTACTTC. Protein product: CASSPQGGGYYEQYF.

The chain is built from TRBV7-2 and TRBJ2-3; TRBD2 matches at 14 bases. From germline, CDR1 is SGHTA and CDR2 FQGNSA. V dropped 5 bases and J dropped 5; count of bases not matched to a gene: 3. The CDR3 sequence is 15 residues long. This CDR3 is CASSPTSGGVDTQYF. The CDR3 region has the DNA TGTGCCAGCAGCCCGACTAGCGGGGGGGTAGATACGCAGTATTTT.

The CDR3 sequence: CASSQERTNSGANVLTF. CDR3 nucleotide sequence: TGTGCCAGCAGCCAAGAAAGGACCAACTCTGGGGCCAACGTCCTGACTTTC. The chain recombines TRBV4-2 with TRBJ2-6; no definite D call. The length of the CDR3 is 17 residues. CDR1 and CDR2 (germline): LGHNA, YNFKEQ. The V end lost 0 bases, the J end lost 0 bases, and 9 bases lay between the germline ends.

V and J are TRBV19 and TRBJ1-1; 8 positions match TRBD1. CDR1 is LNHDA, CDR2 SQIVND, per germline (reference sequence). This CDR3 has 15 residues. Trimming at V came to 6 bases and at J to 1 base, leaving 7 bases not matched to a gene. DNA of the CDR3: TGTGCCAGTAGGTCCCCACAGGGGGGGAACACTGAAGCTTTCTTT. This gives the protein CASRSPQGGNTEAFF.

The rearrangement links TRBV15 to TRBJ2-1; D possibly uses TRBD1 or TRBD2 (5 bases each). The CDR3 extends over 16 amino acids. CDR1 and CDR2 from the germline V gene are LNHNV and YYDKDF (reference sequence). V shed 5 bases and J shed 7 bases, with 21 bases lying between them. CDR3 amino acids: CATSASARGDVNEQFF. CDR3 bases: TGTGCCACCAGCGCGTCGGCCAGAGGGGACGTGAATGAGCAGTTCTTC.

This rearrangement joins TRBV5-1 to TRBJ2-3; no reliable D call. Germline V gene data show CDR1 as SGHRS and CDR2 as YFSETQ. The V end lost 0 bases, the J end lost 3 bases, and 8 bases lay between the germline ends. The CDR3 has 14 amino acids. The chain's CDR3 is CASSLASGTDTQYF. The CDR3 DNA follows: TGCGCCAGCAGCTTGGCCTCCGGGACAGATACGCAGTATTTT.

The chain is built from TRBV10-3 and TRBJ1-5; 7 nucleotides align to TRBD1. This CDR3 spans 15 amino acids. Trimming at V came to 3 bases and at J to 11 bases, leaving 13 bases not matched to a gene. Germline V gene lookup returns CDR1 ENHRY and CDR2 SYGVKD. This CDR3 reads CAISDPQGPTGAQHF. The CDR3, as DNA: TGTGCCATCAGTGATCCACAGGGGCCCACGGGAGCCCAGCATTTT.

CDR3 sequence reads: CASSMDPAGGYTF. In DNA, the CDR3 is TGTGCCAGCAGCATGGACCCAGCGGGTGGCTACACCTTC. The chain is built from TRBV5-5 and TRBJ1-2, with unresolved D. CDR1 SGHKS and CDR2 YYEKEE come from the germline V gene (reference sequence). Between the trimmed V and J ends, which lost 4 bases and 7 bases, there was a span of 14 bases. The length of the CDR3 is 13 residues.

This sequence joins TRBV28 and TRBJ2-7; possibly TRBD1 for D (6 bases). With 2 bases removed from V and 6 bases from J, the gap between germline ends came to 17 bases. The V gene's germline CDR1 is MDHEN and CDR2 SYDVKM. The CDR3 runs 15 residues. This chain's CDR3 is CASSLVSGRGGEQYF. The CDR3 coding sequence is TGTGCCAGCAGTTTAGTCTCCGGCAGGGGCGGCGAGCAGTACTTC.

The rearrangement joins TRBV4-3 to TRBJ1-4; 10 bases map to TRBD1. This CDR3 is built from 17 residues. Per the germline V gene, CDR1 is LGHNA and CDR2 is YSLEER. The J segment lost 8 bases and the V segment lost 2 bases, leaving 11 bases of the junction unmatched. CDR3 amino acids: CASSQSLPGTGAEKLFF. DNA for the CDR3: TGCGCCAGCAGCCAATCCCTCCCCGGGACAGGGGCCGAAAAACTGTTTTTT.

The chain links TRBV5-8 to TRBJ2-1; possibly TRBD2 for D (5 bases). With 4 bases removed from V and 8 bases from J, the gap between germline ends came to 13 bases. This CDR3 has 13 amino acids. Germline V gives CDR1 SGHTS, CDR2 YDEGEE. CDR3 sequence: CASSRAEPDEQFF. CDR3 bases: TGTGCCAGCAGCCGAGCGGAGCCCGATGAGCAGTTCTTC.

The rearrangement joins TRBV10-3 to TRBJ2-3, with TRBD2 as a possible D gene (7 bases). The CDR3 runs 14 residues. CDR1 and CDR2 from the germline V gene are ENHRY and SYGVKD. V was pared by 4 bases and J by 6 bases, with 14 bases between. CDR3 loop: CAISGGGDWDTQYF. Written as DNA, the CDR3 is TGTGCCATCAGTGGAGGGGGGGACTGGGATACGCAGTATTTT.

This clone has more than one count but fewer than ten. This chain links TRBV5-1 with TRBJ1-1, with D hard to call. The CDR3 spans 13 residues. Germline V gene sequence: CDR1 SGHRS, CDR2 YFSETQ. Trimming pared 4 bases from V and 1 base from J, leaving 8 bases between. CDR3 DNA sequence: TGCGCCAGCAGCGTAGGGTCGAACACTGAAGCTTTCTTT. Translating gives CASSVGSNTEAFF. Looking up the rest from reference TRBV5-1 and TRBJ1-1 gives the full variable domain: KAGVTQTPRYLIKTRGQQVTLSCSPISGHRSVSWYQQTPGQGLQFLFEYFSETQRNKGNFPGRFSGRQFSNSRSEMNVSTLELGDSALYLCASSVGSNTEAFFGQGTRLTVV.

This chain links TRBV5-1 with TRBJ2-7; tentatively, D is TRBD2 (6 bases). V lost 3 bases and J lost 5, with 12 bases in between. Per germline, CDR1 SGHRS and CDR2 YFSETQ. CDR3 size: 13 residues. The CDR3 region is CASSSPGLNEQYF. The CDR3 DNA follows: TGCGCCAGCAGCTCACCGGGACTTAACGAGCAGTACTTC.

This clone was counted once. The chain links TRBV11-1 to TRBJ2-3, with D perhaps given as TRBD1 or TRBD2 (5 bases each). This CDR3 spans 12 amino acids. Trimming removed 5 bases from V and 4 bases from J, with 7 bases in between. The germline V gene encodes CDR1 SGHAT and CDR2 FQDESV (reference sequence). The DNA for the CDR3 is TGTGCCAGCAGCCGAGGGGCAGATACGCAGTATTTT. This gives the protein CASSRGADTQYF.